The 30 T cell receptor beta chains below all came from one sample that was sequenced in a study of T cells in localized non-small cell lung cancer. Assay used: immunoSEQ multiplex PCR; TCRdb lists only in-frame clones, some missing. The sample records 72,000 or so clones, 70% to 90% being singletons. Material: peripheral blood, obtained before any cancer treatment. The receptors derive from a male donor older than 55 with stage III squamous cell lung carcinoma.

This sequence joins TRBV7-2 and TRBJ1-6; D gene ambiguous. CDR1 SGHTA and CDR2 FQGNSA come from the germline V gene. The CDR3 loop spans 11 amino acids. V lost 5 bases and J 13 bases, leaving 9 bases between the germline ends. CDR3 sequence reads: CASSEGHPLHF. In nucleotides, the CDR3 is TGTGCCAGCAGCGAGGGCCATCCCCTCCACTTT.

The chain carries TRBV5-1 and TRBJ2-3; D is perhaps TRBD1 or TRBD2 (5 bases each). Germline V gene data show CDR1 as SGHRS and CDR2 as YFSETQ. The CDR3 consists of 16 residues. V shed 4 bases and J shed 0 bases, with 15 bases lying between them. The CDR3: CASSLGTKGSTDTQYF. CDR3 sequence (DNA): TGCGCCAGCAGCCTTGGGACGAAGGGTAGCACAGATACGCAGTATTTT.

This clone occurred a few times. The rearrangement links TRBV28 to TRBJ1-6, with TRBD1 identical over 7 bases. V gave up 4 bases and J gave up 5 bases; unmatched junction bases: 2. Germline CDR1 is MDHEN and CDR2 is SYDVKM. CDR3 length: 14 amino acids. The CDR3 DNA follows: TGTGCCAGCAGTTGGGACAGAGATAATTCACCCCTCCACTTT. Amino acid sequence: CASSWDRDNSPLHF.

The V gene is TRBV7-2, the J gene TRBJ1-2; D is undetermined. V was pared by 3 bases and J by 4 bases, with 9 bases between. The CDR3 totals 13 residues. The V gene's germline CDR1 is SGHTA and CDR2 FQGNSA. DNA of the CDR3: TGTGCCAGCAGCTTTCGGCAGCCCTATGGCTACACCTTC. The encoded protein is CASSFRQPYGYTF. Using reference TRBV7-2 and TRBJ1-2 for the parts outside the CDR3, the full variable domain is GAGVSQSPSNKVTEKGKDVELRCDPISGHTALYWYRQSLGQGLEFLIYFQGNSAPDKSGLPSDRFSAERTGGSVSTLTIQRTQQEDSAVYLCASSFRQPYGYTFGSGTRLTVV.

The CDR3 loop is CASSVGGGTGANVLTF. The CDR3 bases are TGTGCCAGCAGCGTTGGCGGGGGAACTGGGGCCAACGTCCTGACTTTC. This chain uses TRBV7-2 with TRBJ2-6, with 7 bases that match TRBD2. From germline, CDR1 is SGHTA and CDR2 FQGNSA. CDR3 size: 16 residues. With V trimmed by 5 bases and J by 2 bases, 6 bases remained unmatched.

This rearrangement joins TRBV5-6 to TRBJ1-1, with D maybe TRBD1 (5 bases). The germline CDR1 and CDR2 sequences are SGHDT and YYEEEE. The ends were cut back, 0 bases at V and 1 base at J, with 7 bases in the middle. This CDR3 spans 14 amino acids. The CDR3 DNA reads TGTGCCAGCAGCTTGGTCCAGGGGAACACTGAAGCTTTCTTT. As protein: CASSLVQGNTEAFF.

The V call is TRBV29-1, the J call TRBJ1-4; 7 positions match TRBD1. The CDR3 runs to 16 residues. CDR1 and CDR2 from the germline V gene are SQVTM and ANQGSEA. The ends lost 4 bases at V and 7 bases at J; junction bases unmatched: 15. CDR3: CSVAQLTGAGFEKLFF. DNA of the CDR3: TGCAGCGTTGCCCAGCTAACAGGGGCGGGATTTGAAAAACTGTTTTTT.

This chain uses TRBV5-1 with TRBJ1-4; 8 bases map to TRBD1. Trimming took 4 bases from V and 8 from J; bases not matched to a gene: 19. The CDR3 loop spans 18 amino acids. Germline CDR1 is SGHRS and CDR2 is YFSETQ. The CDR3 DNA reads TGCGCCAGCAGCCTCTCCGGGACAGGAGGGACAATGGGGGAAAAACTGTTTTTT. Its protein product is CASSLSGTGGTMGEKLFF. The full variable domain, in which reference TRBV5-1 and TRBJ1-4 provide the parts outside the CDR3, is KAGVTQTPRYLIKTRGQQVTLSCSPISGHRSVSWYQQTPGQGLQFLFEYFSETQRNKGNFPGRFSGRQFSNSRSEMNVSTLELGDSALYLCASSLSGTGGTMGEKLFFGSGTQLSVL.

V is TRBV6-6 and J is TRBJ2-5; 9 bases map to TRBD2. The V gene's germline CDR1 is MNHNY and CDR2 SVGAGI (reference sequence). The V and J ends lost 6 bases and 3 bases, in that order; junction bases with no gene match: 11. The CDR3 has 16 amino acids. CDR3 amino acids: CASSLGSGGLKETQYF. The CDR3 DNA reads as TGTGCCAGCAGCCTGGGGAGCGGGGGGCTTAAAGAGACCCAGTACTTC.

The count of this clone is one. The rearrangement joins TRBV19 to TRBJ1-1; D not certain. This CDR3 is 13 amino acids long. Trimming removed 4 bases from V and 1 base from J, with 7 bases in between. The V gene's germline CDR1 is LNHDA and CDR2 SQIVND (reference sequence). The CDR3 spells CASSRRQNTEAFF. The CDR3 nucleotides read TGTGCCAGTAGTAGAAGACAGAACACTGAAGCTTTCTTT.

The gene calls are TRBV9 and TRBJ2-1, with a possible D match to TRBD2 (6 bases). The CDR3 covers 15 residues. In germline, CDR1 is SGDLS, CDR2 YYNGEE. V was pared by 4 bases and J by 0 bases, with 11 bases between. The CDR3 nucleotides are TGTGCCAGCAGCTTCGGAGGGAGCTCCTACAATGAGCAGTTCTTC. Protein product: CASSFGGSSYNEQFF.

V is TRBV5-4 and J is TRBJ2-1; TRBD2 aligns across 15 bases. The CDR3 consists of 16 residues. The germline gives CDR1 SGHNT, CDR2 YYREEE (reference sequence). The trim removed 4 bases at V and 5 bases at J, leaving 4 bases unmatched. CDR3 coding DNA: TGTGCCAGCAGCATCGGACTAGCGGGGGGGCACAATGAGCAGTTCTTC. Its protein product is CASSIGLAGGHNEQFF.

The CDR3, as DNA: TGTGCCAGCAGTGACAGTCTTAGCAATCAGCCCCAGCATTTT. This gives the protein CASSDSLSNQPQHF. J is TRBJ1-5 and V is TRBV6-1; D unresolved. Germline V lookup: CDR1 MNHNS, CDR2 SASEGT. V was clipped by 3 bases and J by 0 bases, with 6 bases between them. The CDR3 extends over 14 amino acids.

As for this clone: Other DNA sequences in the same sample also yield this CDR3. The CDR3 DNA sequence: TGTGCCTGGAGTGTAAGGGGGACAGATACGCAGTATTTT. Encoded protein: CAWSVRGTDTQYF. This chain joins TRBV30 and TRBJ2-3, with D perhaps TRBD1 (6 bases). The CDR3 totals 13 residues. The germline V gene encodes CDR1 GTSNPN and CDR2 SVGIG (reference sequence). With 0 bases removed from V and 3 bases from J, the gap between germline ends came to 7 bases.

The chain employs TRBV19 and TRBJ2-1; TRBD1 might be the D (6 bases). Germline V gene lookup returns CDR1 LNHDA and CDR2 SQIVND (reference sequence). The CDR3 loop spans 15 amino acids. V lost 3 bases and J 6 bases, leaving 15 bases between the germline ends. CDR3 in DNA: TGTGCCAGTAGTATTAAGGCAGGGGCCCGCAATGAGCAGTTCTTC. Its translation: CASSIKAGARNEQFF.

V and J are TRBV27 and TRBJ1-2; 7 positions match TRBD1. The CDR3 covers 13 residues. With 3 bases clipped from V and 8 bases from J, the junction kept 6 bases outside the gene matches. Germline V lookup: CDR1 MNHEY, CDR2 SMNVEV (reference sequence). The CDR3 here is CASSFTGAIGYTF. The CDR3 nucleotides are TGTGCCAGCAGTTTCACAGGGGCCATAGGCTACACCTTC.

The gene calls are TRBV7-8 and TRBJ2-2; D gene uncertain. V was trimmed by 1 base and J by 9 bases, leaving 9 bases between them. In germline, CDR1 is SGHVS, CDR2 FQNEAQ. The CDR3 covers 13 residues. As DNA, the CDR3 is TGTGCCAGCAGCTTAGAGGCTGGTCGGGAGCTGTTTTTT. It encodes CASSLEAGRELFF.

This chain uses TRBV28 with TRBJ1-2; the match to TRBD1 covers 9 bases. The V gene end was trimmed by 6 bases and the J gene end by 4 bases; junction bases not matched to a gene: 9. The CDR3 has 15 residues. Germline CDR1 MDHEN, CDR2 SYDVKM. The CDR3 region is CASRGNRGQFYGYTF. In DNA form, the CDR3 reads TGTGCCAGCAGGGGAAACAGGGGGCAGTTCTATGGCTACACCTTC.

This clone was seen a few times. The chain combines TRBV2 with TRBJ2-1; 13 bases agree with TRBD2. CDR1 is SNHLY, CDR2 FYNNEI, per germline. J lost 7 bases, V lost 6 bases, and 6 bases had no gene match. The CDR3 sequence is 15 residues long. DNA for the CDR3: TGTGCCAGCAGAAGAACTAGCGGGGGGGCAAATGAGCAGTTCTTC. Protein product: CASRRTSGGANEQFF.

This clone was observed a handful of times. The rearrangement joins TRBV27 to TRBJ2-5, with 7 bases fitting TRBD2. This CDR3 comprises 14 residues. Germline-derived CDR1 and CDR2 are MNHEY and SMNVEV (reference sequence). J was trimmed by 2 bases and V by 8 bases; bases with no gene match: 8. This chain's CDR3 is CASQIVAGQETQYF. As DNA, the CDR3 is TGTGCCAGCCAGATAGTAGCGGGTCAAGAGACCCAGTACTTC.

CDR3 residues: CASSAPRGQNTEAFF. CDR3 in DNA: TGTGCCAGCAGTGCCCCCCGGGGACAGAACACTGAAGCTTTCTTT. The genes are TRBV6-6 and TRBJ1-1, with D perhaps TRBD1 (6 bases). Germline-derived CDR1 and CDR2 are MNHNY and SVGAGI (reference sequence). CDR3 length equals 15 residues. V was clipped by 5 bases and J by 1 base, with 14 bases between them.

The chain links TRBV27 to TRBJ2-7, with 8 bases identical to TRBD1. The CDR3 runs 14 residues. The V segment lost 2 bases and the J segment 3 bases; nucleotides outside the gene matches: 3. Looked up from germline, CDR1 is MNHEY and CDR2 is SMNVEV (reference sequence). The CDR3 reads CASSLQGANYEQYF. In DNA form, the CDR3 reads TGTGCCAGCAGTTTACAGGGGGCTAACTACGAGCAGTACTTC.

The chain combines TRBV4-2 with TRBJ2-1; D is possibly TRBD1 or TRBD2 (5 bases each). The CDR3 is 17 residues long. Germline CDR1 is LGHNA and CDR2 is YNFKEQ. Trimming left V 2 bases short and J 3 bases short, with 17 bases between. The CDR3 DNA follows: TGTGCCAGCAGCCAACTTAACATGGGGGTGGGCTACAATGAGCAGTTCTTC. Translated, it gives CASSQLNMGVGYNEQFF.

The V call is TRBV10-3, the J call TRBJ2-5; 9 positions match TRBD2. V trimming: 6 bases; J trimming: 3 bases; junction bases outside the gene matches: 5. Germline CDR1 ENHRY, CDR2 SYGVKD. There are 14 residues in the CDR3. CDR3 sequence (DNA): TGTGCCATCAGCAGCGGGACTAGCAAAGAGACCCAGTACTTC. Its protein is CAISSGTSKETQYF.

The genes are TRBV5-8 and TRBJ2-3, with 14 bases matching TRBD2. CDR3 size: 15 residues. V was pared by 2 bases and J by 6 bases, with 2 bases of the junction left unmatched. CDR1 and CDR2 (germline): SGHTS, YDEGEE. The CDR3 here is CASSFGLAGGDTQYF. DNA for the CDR3: TGTGCCAGCAGCTTCGGACTAGCGGGGGGTGATACGCAGTATTTT. The whole variable domain, filled in from reference TRBV5-8 and TRBJ2-3, reads EAGVTQSPTHLIKTRGQQATLRCSPISGHTSVYWYQQALGLGLQFLLWYDEGEERNRGNFPPRFSGRQFPNYSSELNVNALELEDSALYLCASSFGLAGGDTQYFGPGTRLTVL.

The rearrangement joins TRBV6-4 to TRBJ1-6, with TRBD1 matching over 9 bases. Unmatched junction bases numbered 5, after V lost 2 bases and J lost 9 bases. The CDR3 is 15 amino acids. Germline CDR1 reads MRHNA; CDR2 reads SNTAGT. The CDR3 DNA is TGTGCCAGCAGTGACGTGGGACAGGGTTTTTCACCCCTCCACTTT. Translated, it gives CASSDVGQGFSPLHF.

The table lists this clone with a few counts. The chain has TRBV6-1 and TRBJ1-1; 7 bases are a match to TRBD1. V lost 5 bases, J lost 5 bases, and 11 bases stayed unmatched. Germline V gene data show CDR1 as MNHNS and CDR2 as SASEGT. The CDR3 runs to 15 residues. The CDR3, as DNA: TGTGCCAGCAGTAACCCGGACAGGACCAAGACTGAAGCTTTCTTT. Translated, it gives CASSNPDRTKTEAFF.

J is TRBJ1-1 and V is TRBV5-6; D remains ambiguous. The CDR3 covers 18 residues. Trimming shortened V by 1 base and J by 1 base, and 20 bases separated the two germline ends. Germline V gene data show CDR1 as SGHDT and CDR2 as YYEEEE. CDR3 bases: TGTGCCAGCAGCTTGTTATCTTCTGTTTGGTTACCGAACACTGAAGCTTTCTTT. Translating it yields CASSLLSSVWLPNTEAFF.

The rearrangement links TRBV29-1 to TRBJ2-3, with TRBD1 identical over 10 bases. Germline V gene sequence: CDR1 SQVTM, CDR2 ANQGSEA. The trim removed 7 bases at V and 8 bases at J, leaving 15 bases unmatched. The CDR3 runs 15 residues. The CDR3 sequence: CSGQGALLGDGTQYF. The CDR3, as DNA: TGCAGCGGACAGGGGGCGCTTTTAGGTGACGGTACGCAGTATTTT.

This rearrangement joins TRBV14 to TRBJ1-3, with D unclear. Trimming took 5 bases from V and 0 from J, leaving 8 bases between them. Germline V gene data show CDR1 as SGHDN and CDR2 as FVKESK. The CDR3 covers 14 residues. CDR3 amino acids: CASSGQLSGNTIYF. The CDR3 DNA sequence: TGTGCCAGCAGCGGGCAGCTCTCTGGAAACACCATATATTTT.